This record concerns one T cell receptor (beta chain) sequence. The data are from a study of blood T cell repertoires in COVID-19. For the study at large: Samples taken during acute and convalescent COVID-19 were collected in the United States, Italy and Spain.

The CDR3 consists of 14 residues. From germline, CDR1 is SGHRS and CDR2 YFSETQ. V gave up 4 bases and J gave up 3 bases, with 11 bases separating them. Per the study methods: Reference gene primer amplification yielded estimated nucleated cell counts. The assay was immunoSEQ multiplex PCR, and TCRdb's table has in-frame clones only and misses some. The DNA was the basis for D and trimming; V, J and clone size are from that table. The sample records a few hundred thousand clones, 80% to 90% being singletons. In terms of age and location, participants ranged from about 18 to 90 years and lived in under 30 US areas. Grouping used clinical history reported by participants in a survey and questionnaire.

The TCR comes from a man aged 30-40 years who had recovered from COVID-19. The gene calls are TRBV5-1 and TRBJ1-3; D is undetermined. The sequenced sample consisted of PBMCs or T cells enriched from blood (not recorded which). The CDR3 loop reads CASSPPGVGNTIYF. The DNA of the CDR3 is TGCGCCAGCAGCCCCCCGGGTGTTGGAAACACCATATATTTT.